This T cell receptor (beta chain) was identified in a study of shared clonotypes between healthy human individuals. The study, taken as a whole, reports: Deeper or shallower sequencing was expected to change how clonotypes are shared among donors.

Per germline, CDR1 MDHEN and CDR2 SYDVKM. The CDR3 has 14 residues. The V gene lost 8 bases and the J gene lost 0 bases, with 11 bases spanning the gap. Investigators spread the genomic DNA of each subset evenly over several immunoSEQ plates. Ten immunoSEQ deep assay plates held the unsorted PBMC DNA. Generated by immunoSEQ multiplex PCR, the TCRdb table keeps only in-frame clones and is missing some. The table records 550,000 to 600,000 clones, around 78% of them present only once. The healthy adult donors were HIV-negative and reported no recent acute infections or vaccinations. Worth noting for this clone: The antigen is unknown.

The TCR was taken from a woman aged 40 to 50 in good health. Some clones in this sample may be carry-over from other donors' samples. Sample: PBMCs. This chain connects TRBV28 to TRBJ2-1, with TRBD1 as a possible D gene (6 bases). Written as DNA, the CDR3 is TGTGCCAGCCTAACAGGGTCCTCCTACAATGAGCAGTTCTTC. Residues: CASLTGSSYNEQFF.